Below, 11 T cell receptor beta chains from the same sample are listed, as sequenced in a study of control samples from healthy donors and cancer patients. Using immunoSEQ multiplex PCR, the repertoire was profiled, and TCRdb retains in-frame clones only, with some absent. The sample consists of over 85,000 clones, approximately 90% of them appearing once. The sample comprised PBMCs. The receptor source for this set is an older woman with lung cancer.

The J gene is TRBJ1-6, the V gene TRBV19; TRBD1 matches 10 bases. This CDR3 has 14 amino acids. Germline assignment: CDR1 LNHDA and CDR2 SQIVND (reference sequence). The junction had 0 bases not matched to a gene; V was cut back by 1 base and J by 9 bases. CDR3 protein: CASSIGDRGSPLHF. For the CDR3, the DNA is TGTGCCAGTAGTATAGGGGACAGGGGTTCACCCCTCCACTTT.

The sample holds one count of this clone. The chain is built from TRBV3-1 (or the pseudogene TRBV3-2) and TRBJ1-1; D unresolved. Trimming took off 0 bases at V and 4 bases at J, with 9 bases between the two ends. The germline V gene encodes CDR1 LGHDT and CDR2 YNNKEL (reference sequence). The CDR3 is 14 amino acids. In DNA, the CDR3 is TGTGCCAGCAGCCAAGATCTTTCTAGCACTGAAGCTTTCTTT. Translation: CASSQDLSSTEAFF.

The CDR3 sequence is CASSLRGGATDTQYF. The DNA of the CDR3 is TGTGCCAGCAGCTTAAGGGGAGGGGCCACAGATACGCAGTATTTT. V gene TRBV7-9 combines with J gene TRBJ2-3; 7 bases fit TRBD2. Trimming took 2 bases from V and 2 from J; bases not matched to a gene: 4. CDR3 size: 15 residues. Germline CDR1 is SEHNR and CDR2 is FQNEAQ (reference sequence).

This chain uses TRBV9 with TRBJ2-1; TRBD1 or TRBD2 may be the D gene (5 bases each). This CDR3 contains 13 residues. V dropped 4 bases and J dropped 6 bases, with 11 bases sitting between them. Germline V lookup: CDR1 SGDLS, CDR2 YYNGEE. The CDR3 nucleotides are TGTGCCAGCAGCTTGAGGGGTATCAATGAGCAGTTCTTC. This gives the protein CASSLRGINEQFF.

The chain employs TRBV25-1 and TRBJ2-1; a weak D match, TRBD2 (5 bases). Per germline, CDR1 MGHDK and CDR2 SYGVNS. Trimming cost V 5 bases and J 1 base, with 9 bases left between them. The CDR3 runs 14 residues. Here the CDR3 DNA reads TGTGCCAGCAGTCGGGAACTATCCTACAATGAGCAGTTCTTC. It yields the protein CASSRELSYNEQFF.

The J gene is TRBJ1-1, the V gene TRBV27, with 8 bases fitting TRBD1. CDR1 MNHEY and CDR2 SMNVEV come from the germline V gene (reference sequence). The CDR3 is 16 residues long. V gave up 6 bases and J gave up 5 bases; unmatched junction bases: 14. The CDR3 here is CASRQRPQGADTEAFF. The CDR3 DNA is TGTGCCAGCAGGCAAAGACCCCAGGGGGCGGATACTGAAGCTTTCTTT.

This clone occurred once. CDR3 in amino acids: CASSLGLAGYTGELFF. The DNA of the CDR3 is TGTGCCAGCAGCCTGGGGCTAGCGGGCTACACCGGGGAGCTGTTTTTT. The chain joins TRBV13 to TRBJ2-2, with TRBD2 identical over 8 bases. The CDR3 length is 16 residues. Losses at the gene ends were 5 bases for V and 3 bases for J; bases not matched to a gene: 8. The germline CDR1 and CDR2 sequences are PRHDT and FYEKMQ (reference sequence).

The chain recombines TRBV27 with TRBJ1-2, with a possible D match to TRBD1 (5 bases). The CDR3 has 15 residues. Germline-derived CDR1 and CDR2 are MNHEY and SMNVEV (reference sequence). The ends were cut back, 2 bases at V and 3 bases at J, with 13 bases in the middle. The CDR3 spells CASSLAGKGDYGYTF. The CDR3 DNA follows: TGTGCCAGCAGTTTAGCAGGGAAAGGGGACTATGGCTACACCTTC.

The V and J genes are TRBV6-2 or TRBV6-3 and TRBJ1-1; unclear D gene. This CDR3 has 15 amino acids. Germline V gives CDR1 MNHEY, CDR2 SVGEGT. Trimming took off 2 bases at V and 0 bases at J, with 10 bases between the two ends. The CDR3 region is CASSYDGRMNTEAFF. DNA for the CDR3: TGTGCCAGCAGTTACGACGGCAGGATGAACACTGAAGCTTTCTTT.

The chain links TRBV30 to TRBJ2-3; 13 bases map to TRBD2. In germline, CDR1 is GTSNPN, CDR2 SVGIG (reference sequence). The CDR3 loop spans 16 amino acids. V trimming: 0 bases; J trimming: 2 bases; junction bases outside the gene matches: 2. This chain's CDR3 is CAWSVGTSGVTDTQYF. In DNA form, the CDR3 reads TGTGCCTGGAGTGTAGGGACTAGCGGGGTCACAGATACGCAGTATTTT.

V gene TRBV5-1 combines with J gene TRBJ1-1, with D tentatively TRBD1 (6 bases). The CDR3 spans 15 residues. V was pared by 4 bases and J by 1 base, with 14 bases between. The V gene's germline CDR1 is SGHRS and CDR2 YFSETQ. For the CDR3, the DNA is TGCGCCAGCAGCGGAACAGGGTTAGGGAACACTGAAGCTTTCTTT. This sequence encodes CASSGTGLGNTEAFF.